Each of the 17 T cell receptor beta chains below was sequenced from the same sample in a study of T cell repertoires in cytomegalovirus infection. Via MiXCR, TCRdb re-called the reads, giving one row per CDR3 protein. In the table there are about 240,000 distinct CDR3 sequences, 6% to 8% of which are singletons. The sequenced sample was PBMCs. These receptors came from a human donor in good health (CMV status not recorded). Some clones in this sample may be carry-over from other donors' samples.

This clonotype occurred many times. V gene TRBV12-3 or TRBV12-4 combines with J gene TRBJ1-2; no clear D. Trimming removed 4 bases at V and 1 base at J, with 10 bases between. The CDR3 sequence is 14 residues long. The CDR3 spells CASSWTDFNYGYTF. CDR3 in DNA: TGTGCCAGCAGTTGGACCGATTTTAACTATGGCTACACCTTC.

The genes are TRBV24-1 and TRBJ2-3; D unclear. The CDR3 has 13 residues. CDR1 is KGHDR, CDR2 SFDVKD, per germline. The V end was cut by 3 bases, the J end by 2 bases, with 5 bases between. CDR3: CATSDTLTDTQYF. CDR3 sequence (DNA): TGTGCCACCAGTGATACCCTCACAGATACGCAGTATTTT.

This clonotype was picked up many times. CDR3 sequence (DNA): TGCAGTGCTAGTCTCCCGGGCCACGGGACAGGGGGCTGGCAGCCCCAGCATTTT. It codes for CSASLPGHGTGGWQPQHF. V gene TRBV20-1 combines with J gene TRBJ1-5, with 12 bases that match TRBD1. The length of the CDR3 is 18 residues. CDR1 is DFQATT, CDR2 SNEGSKA, per germline (reference sequence). V trimming: 3 bases; J trimming: 7 bases; junction bases outside the gene matches: 16.

In this sample, this clonotype turned up many times. The V gene is TRBV9, the J gene TRBJ2-2; D unresolved. V was trimmed by 3 bases and J by 3 bases, leaving 9 bases between them. CDR1 and CDR2 (germline): SGDLS, YYNGEE. The CDR3 is 14 amino acids. CDR3 nucleotides: TGTGCCAGCAGCGACGGGCGTTACACCGGGGAGCTGTTTTTT. The encoded protein is CASSDGRYTGELFF. The variable domain in full, with the rest retrieved from reference TRBV9 and TRBJ2-2, is DSGVTQTPKHLITATGQRVTLRCSPRSGDLSVYWYQQSLDQGLQFLIQYYNGEERAKGNILERFSAQQFPDLHSELNLSSLELGDSALYFCASSDGRYTGELFFGEGSRLTVL.

This clonotype was recorded at least ten times. The chain is built from TRBV20-1 and TRBJ2-7; either TRBD1 or TRBD2 may fit D (7 bases each). Germline CDR1 is DFQATT and CDR2 is SNEGSKA (reference sequence). The CDR3 is made up of 15 amino acids. Trimming pared 6 bases from V and 5 bases from J, leaving 23 bases between. CDR3 protein: CSAAADAGGAHEQYF. CDR3 sequence (DNA): TGCAGTGCCGCGGCCGACGCAGGGGGGGCCCACGAGCAGTACTTC.

This clonotype was recorded a few times. The CDR3 coding sequence is TGTGCCAGCTCCAGGTCAGGGGGCCAGACTGAAGCTTTCTTT. It translates to CASSRSGGQTEAFF. The V call is TRBV18, the J call TRBJ1-1; 8 positions match TRBD1. Germline values: CDR1 KGHSH, CDR2 LQKENI. This CDR3 spans 14 amino acids. V was pared by 6 bases and J by 5 bases, with 8 bases of the junction left unmatched.

This clonotype was observed at least ten times. The J gene is TRBJ1-1, the V gene TRBV20-1; possible D gene TRBD1, 5 bases. The germline V gene encodes CDR1 DFQATT and CDR2 SNEGSKA (reference sequence). The CDR3 extends over 15 amino acids. V lost 0 bases, J lost 3 bases, and 14 bases lay in between. The CDR3 loop is CSARDSGRVDTEAFF. CDR3 sequence (DNA): TGCAGTGCTAGAGATTCGGGCAGGGTGGACACTGAAGCTTTCTTT.

This clonotype was seen repeatedly, ten times or more. J is TRBJ1-3 and V is TRBV7-2; D gene ambiguous. The V end was cut by 2 bases, the J end by 0 bases, with 5 bases between. Germline CDR1 SGHTA, CDR2 FQGNSA. The CDR3 consists of 14 residues. In DNA, the CDR3 is TGTGCCAGCAGCTTAAGGGCCTCTGGAAACACCATATATTTT. It is translated as CASSLRASGNTIYF.

In its sample, this clonotype was seen many times. The genes are TRBV5-1 and TRBJ1-6, with a weak D call TRBD1 (6 bases). Germline CDR1 is SGHRS and CDR2 is YFSETQ. The CDR3 is made up of 16 amino acids. Trimming took off 2 bases at V and 3 bases at J, with 12 bases between the two ends. The chain's CDR3 is CASSFQGSNYNSPLHF. CDR3 DNA sequence: TGCGCCAGCAGCTTCCAGGGGAGTAACTATAATTCACCCCTCCACTTT.

This clonotype was recorded many times. This chain joins TRBV20-1 and TRBJ1-1; D not resolved. CDR3 length: 11 residues. Germline lookup yields CDR1 DFQATT and CDR2 SNEGSKA (reference sequence). V lost 1 base and J 7 bases, leaving 7 bases between the germline ends. The CDR3: CSARGRGEAFF. CDR3 sequence (DNA): TGCAGTGCTAGAGGTCGGGGTGAAGCTTTCTTT.

This clonotype has just a few counts. The chain links TRBV15 to TRBJ1-1; D gene uncertain. This CDR3 contains 15 residues. The V gene's germline CDR1 is LNHNV and CDR2 YYDKDF (reference sequence). V was cut by 0 bases and J by 2 bases, with 10 bases left in between. CDR3 in DNA: TGTGCCACCAGCAGAGATAGGAAAGTCAACACTGAAGCTTTCTTT. Translated, it gives CATSRDRKVNTEAFF.

In its sample, this clonotype was seen many times. The chain couples TRBV10-3 to TRBJ1-1; D is ambiguous. The V end was cut by 6 bases, the J end by 0 bases, with 2 bases between. The CDR3 is 11 residues long. CDR1 ENHRY and CDR2 SYGVKD come from the germline V gene. The CDR3 loop is CAIRLNTEAFF. The CDR3 DNA follows: TGTGCCATCAGATTGAACACTGAAGCTTTCTTT.

This clonotype was recorded many times. The chain combines TRBV14 with TRBJ1-6; 7 nucleotides agree with TRBD1. The CDR3 is 19 amino acids. CDR1 and CDR2 (germline): SGHDN, FVKESK. Trimming took 2 bases from V and 0 from J; bases not matched to a gene: 10. CDR3 bases: TGTGCCAGCAGCCAATTCCCCCCGGGACAGAGCTCCTATAATTCACCCCTCCACTTT. This translates into CASSQFPPGQSSYNSPLHF. Full variable domain (outside the CDR3, taken from reference TRBV14 and TRBJ1-6): EAGVTQFPSHSVIEKGQTVTLRCDPISGHDNLYWYRRVMGKEIKFLLHFVKESKQDESGMPNNRFLAERTGGTYSTLKVQPAELEDSGVYFCASSQFPPGQSSYNSPLHFGNGTRLTVT.

This clonotype was seen repeatedly, ten times or more. The chain employs TRBV29-1 and TRBJ2-2, with 7 bases that match TRBD1. Germline assignment: CDR1 SQVTM and CDR2 ANQGSEA. The CDR3 runs 14 residues. The V segment lost 6 bases and the J segment 0 bases; nucleotides outside the gene matches: 4. The CDR3 loop reads CSVGTVTNTGELFF. CDR3 coding DNA: TGCAGCGTGGGGACAGTTACGAACACCGGGGAGCTGTTTTTT.

This clonotype was picked up many times. The chain joins TRBV6-2 or TRBV6-3 to TRBJ1-5, with 12 bases matching TRBD1. With 5 bases clipped from V and 6 bases from J, the junction kept 11 bases outside the gene matches. This CDR3 comprises 17 residues. Germline V gene sequence: CDR1 MNHEY, CDR2 SVGEGT. The chain's CDR3 is CASSPGTGGAIRQPQHF. The CDR3 region has the DNA TGTGCCAGCAGTCCCGGGACAGGGGGCGCGATCCGTCAGCCCCAGCATTTT.

Many counts were recorded for this clonotype. V gene TRBV19 combines with J gene TRBJ1-6, with 7 bases lining up with TRBD1. After removal of 10 bases from V and 10 bases from J, the junction contained 13 bases not matched to a gene. The CDR3 totals 14 residues. Germline assignment: CDR1 LNHDA and CDR2 SQIVND (reference sequence). The CDR3 sequence: CATSFQGEGSPLHF. The CDR3 nucleotides are TGTGCCACCTCCTTTCAGGGGGAAGGATCACCCCTCCACTTT.

This clonotype has just a few counts. This rearrangement joins TRBV20-1 to TRBJ1-5; TRBD1 matches at 7 bases. The CDR3 totals 13 residues. The V segment lost 5 bases and the J segment 3 bases; nucleotides outside the gene matches: 4. Germline CDR1 is DFQATT and CDR2 is SNEGSKA (reference sequence). The CDR3 bases are TGCAGTGCTGGCGACAGGGACAATCAGCCCCAGCATTTT. Encoded protein: CSAGDRDNQPQHF.